This T cell receptor beta chain originates from a study of T-cell memory formation after mild COVID-19. Whole-study context: The two donors had largely donor-specific TCR clusters.

TCRdb redid the calling of the 5' RACE reads with MiXCR, one entry per CDR3 protein. The sample contains 250,000 to 350,000 distinct CDR3 sequences, 15% to 20% of which appear only once. The receptor's source is a man younger than 30 who had mild COVID-19 (a few samples of this study predate the infection). Cell type and time point are not known. The sample was PBMCs or a T cell subset sorted from them (not recorded which).

DNA for the CDR3: TGTGCCAGCAGTGACAGGACAGGGCCCGGGGGACAGCCCCAGCATTTT. Protein sequence: CASSDRTGPGGQPQHF. The rearrangement joins TRBV6-4 to TRBJ1-5; 8 positions agree with TRBD1. This CDR3 region has 16 residues. V lost 2 bases to trimming and J lost 7 bases; unmatched junction nucleotides: 10. From germline, CDR1 is MRHNA and CDR2 SNTAGT.